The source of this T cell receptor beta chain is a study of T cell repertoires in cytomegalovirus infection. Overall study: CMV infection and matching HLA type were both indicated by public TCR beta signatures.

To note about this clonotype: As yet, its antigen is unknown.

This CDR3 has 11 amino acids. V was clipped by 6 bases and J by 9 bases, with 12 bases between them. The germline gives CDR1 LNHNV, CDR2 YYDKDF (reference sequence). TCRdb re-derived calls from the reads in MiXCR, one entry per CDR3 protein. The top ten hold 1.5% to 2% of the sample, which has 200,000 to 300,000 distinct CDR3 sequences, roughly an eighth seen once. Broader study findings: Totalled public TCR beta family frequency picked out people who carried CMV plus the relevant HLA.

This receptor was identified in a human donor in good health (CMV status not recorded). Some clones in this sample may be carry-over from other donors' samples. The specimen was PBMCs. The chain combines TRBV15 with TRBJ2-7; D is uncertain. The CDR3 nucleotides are TGTGCCACCAGGGCTACAACACGGCAGTACTTC. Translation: CATRATTRQYF.